The following is a TCR beta chain sequence with its context. Genomic DNA provided the template from which TCR beta VDJ and CDR3 profiles were obtained. TCRdb analysed the reads with MiXCR anew, one entry per CDR3 protein. This table has 200,000 or so distinct CDR3 sequences, 48% appearing once. In germline, CDR1 is LNHDA, CDR2 SQIVND (reference sequence). Trimming stripped 5 bases from V and 4 bases from J, with 15 bases between. CDR3 length equals 14 residues. The data originate from a study of CD8+CD57+ T cells in acquired aplastic anemia. Whoever was chosen for sequencing had shown CD8+CD57+ cell expansion by flow cytometry.

The origin of this receptor is a human donor with aplastic anemia. The material sequenced was sorted CD4+, CD8+, or CD8+CD57+ T cells (not recorded which) from PBMCs. V and J are TRBV19 and TRBJ2-7, with unresolved D. DNA for the CDR3: TGTGCCAGTAGTGGCCCCCCACACGATTACGAGCAGTACTTC. It specifies CASSGPPHDYEQYF.